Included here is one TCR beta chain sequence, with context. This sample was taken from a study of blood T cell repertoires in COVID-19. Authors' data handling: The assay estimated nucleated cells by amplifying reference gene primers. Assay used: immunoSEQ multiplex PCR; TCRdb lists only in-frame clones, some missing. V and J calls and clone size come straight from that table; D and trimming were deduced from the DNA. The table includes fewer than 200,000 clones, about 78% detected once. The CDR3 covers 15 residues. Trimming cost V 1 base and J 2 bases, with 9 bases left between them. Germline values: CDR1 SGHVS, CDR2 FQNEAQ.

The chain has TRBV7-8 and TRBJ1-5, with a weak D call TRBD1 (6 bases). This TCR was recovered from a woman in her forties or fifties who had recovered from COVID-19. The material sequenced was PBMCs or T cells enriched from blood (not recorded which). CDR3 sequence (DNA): TGTGCCAGCAGCTTAGTGACAGGAGGCAATCAGCCCCAGCATTTT. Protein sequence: CASSLVTGGNQPQHF.